This T cell receptor beta chain was documented in a study of Graves' ophthalmopathy and Graves' hyperthyroidism. Germline assignment: CDR1 MNHEY and CDR2 SVGAGI. The CDR3 spans 14 residues. With 0 bases removed from V and 0 bases from J, the gap between germline ends came to 3 bases. This clonotype has a count of ten or more. RNA transcripts provided the template for amplifying TCR beta CDR3 regions. First-round RT-PCR employed HTBI primers, with a second-round multiplex PCR after it. In TCRdb, the multiplex PCR reads were re-called with MiXCR into one record per CDR3 protein. The data hold under 250,000 distinct CDR3 sequences, with approximately 28% observed a single time.

This chain links TRBV6-5 with TRBJ1-5; D remains unclear. Sequencing used peripheral blood. The clonotype comes from a man over 45 with Graves' ophthalmopathy. The CDR3 loop reads CASSYSPSNQPQHF. The CDR3 DNA reads TGTGCCAGCAGTTACTCCCCTAGCAATCAGCCCCAGCATTTT.